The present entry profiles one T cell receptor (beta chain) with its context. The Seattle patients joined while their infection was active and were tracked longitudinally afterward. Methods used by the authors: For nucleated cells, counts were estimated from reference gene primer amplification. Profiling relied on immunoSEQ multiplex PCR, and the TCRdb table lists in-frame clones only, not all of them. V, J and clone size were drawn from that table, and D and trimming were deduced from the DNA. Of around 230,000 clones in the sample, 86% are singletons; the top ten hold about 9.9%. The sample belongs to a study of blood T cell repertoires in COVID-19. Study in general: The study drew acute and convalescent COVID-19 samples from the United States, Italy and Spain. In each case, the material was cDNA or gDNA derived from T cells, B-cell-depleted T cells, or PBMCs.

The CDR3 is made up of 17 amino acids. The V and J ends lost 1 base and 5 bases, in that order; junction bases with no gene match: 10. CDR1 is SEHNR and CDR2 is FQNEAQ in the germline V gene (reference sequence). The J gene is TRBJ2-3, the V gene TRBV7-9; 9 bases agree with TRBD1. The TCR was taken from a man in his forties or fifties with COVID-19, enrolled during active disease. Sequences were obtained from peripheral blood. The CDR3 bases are TGTGCCAGCAGCTTAGAAGGGTGGGACAGGGAAATAGATACGCAGTATTTT. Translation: CASSLEGWDREIDTQYF.